Presented here are 20 T cell receptor beta chains from one specimen sequenced in a study of T cells in Graves' hyperthyroidism and ophthalmopathy. Amplification targeted TCR beta CDR3 regions from RNA transcripts. Carried out on the TCR CDR3, a first-round RT-PCR used the HTBI primer set. TCRdb processed the multiplex PCR reads anew with MiXCR; each CDR3 protein has one entry. The sample contains more than 350,000 distinct CDR3 sequences, 15% of which appear only once. Specimen: blood. These receptors were obtained from a young woman with Graves' hyperthyroidism.

The V and J genes are TRBV29-1 and TRBJ2-5, with 7 bases fitting TRBD1. Looked up from germline, CDR1 is SQVTM and CDR2 is ANQGSEA. The trim removed 7 bases at V and 1 base at J, leaving 3 bases unmatched. The CDR3 length is 12 residues. The CDR3 coding sequence is TGCAGCGGGGGACAGCTCCAAGAGACCCAGTACTTC. Translated: CSGGQLQETQYF.

CDR3 nucleotides: TGTGCCAGCACCCCTCGGACTAGCGTCCCGAATGAGCAGTTCTTC. It yields the protein CASTPRTSVPNEQFF. The rearrangement uses TRBV12-3 or TRBV12-4 and TRBJ2-1; 9 bases are a match to TRBD2. The CDR3 totals 15 residues. V shed 7 bases and J 7 bases; nucleotides not matched to a gene: 11.

This sequence joins TRBV5-1 and TRBJ2-7; 9 bases are shared with TRBD2. Per germline, CDR1 SGHRS and CDR2 YFSETQ. With 7 bases clipped from V and 4 bases from J, the junction kept 15 bases outside the gene matches. CDR3 length: 16 amino acids. The CDR3: CASAAGVAGARYEQYF. The DNA for the CDR3 is TGCGCCAGCGCCGCCGGGGTAGCGGGAGCCCGGTACGAGCAGTACTTC.

This clonotype was counted between two and nine times. J is TRBJ2-7 and V is TRBV7-8; TRBD2 agrees at 7 bases. Germline CDR1 SGHVS, CDR2 FQNEAQ. Losses at the gene ends were 4 bases for V and 2 bases for J; bases not matched to a gene: 11. This CDR3 has 16 amino acids. Here the CDR3 DNA reads TGTGCCAGCAGCTGGGGGGGGGGAGGGGCGCCCTACGAGCAGTACTTC. Its protein product is CASSWGGGGAPYEQYF.

At least ten counts were recorded for this clonotype. The chain uses TRBV9 and TRBJ1-2; the D gene is possibly TRBD1 (6 bases). The CDR3 runs 13 residues. Germline values: CDR1 SGDLS, CDR2 YYNGEE. V lost 7 bases and J 0 bases, leaving 10 bases between the germline ends. CDR3 region: CASARDTNYGYTF. The CDR3 nucleotides are TGTGCCAGCGCAAGGGACACTAACTATGGCTACACCTTC.

This clonotype was seen ten or more times. The rearrangement links TRBV5-5 to TRBJ2-7; D call uncertain. CDR1 is SGHKS, CDR2 YYEKEE, per germline (reference sequence). The CDR3 loop spans 13 amino acids. V was cut by 2 bases and J by 0 bases, with 6 bases left in between. The CDR3 sequence is CASSFGYSYEQYF. In DNA form, the CDR3 reads TGTGCCAGCAGCTTCGGTTACTCCTACGAGCAGTACTTC.

This clonotype has a handful of counts. The chain combines TRBV7-9 with TRBJ1-3; no reliable D call. V was clipped by 0 bases and J by 8 bases, with 14 bases between them. The CDR3 sequence is 15 residues long. The germline CDR1 and CDR2 sequences are SEHNR and FQNEAQ (reference sequence). CDR3 in amino acids: CASSLAGQVGYTIYF. CDR3 bases: TGTGCCAGCAGCTTAGCGGGCCAGGTGGGATACACCATATATTTT.

The sample holds a few counts of this clonotype. The rearrangement joins TRBV19 to TRBJ1-2; TRBD1 agrees at 7 bases. The V gene end was trimmed by 7 bases and the J gene end by 1 base; junction bases not matched to a gene: 6. The CDR3 length is 14 residues. CDR1 and CDR2 from the germline V gene are LNHDA and SQIVND (reference sequence). The CDR3 loop is CASITTGRNYGYTF. The CDR3 nucleotides are TGTGCCAGTATCACGACAGGGCGTAACTATGGCTACACCTTC.

The gene calls are TRBV20-1 and TRBJ1-2; no firm D call. Germline V gene data show CDR1 as DFQATT and CDR2 as SNEGSKA (reference sequence). V lost 2 bases to trimming and J lost 0 bases, with 10 bases between them. The CDR3 has 14 residues. CDR3 coding DNA: TGCAGTGCTAGAATCGGTGGTACTAACTATGGCTACACCTTC. Encoded protein: CSARIGGTNYGYTF.

This clonotype was recorded at least ten times. This chain joins TRBV18 and TRBJ1-4; D remains unclear. With 0 bases removed from V and 8 bases from J, the gap between germline ends came to 10 bases. CDR1 and CDR2 (germline): KGHSH, LQKENI. This CDR3 is built from 14 residues. The CDR3 DNA sequence: TGTGCCAGCTCACCACCCGCTTTGGGGGAAAAACTGTTTTTT. This sequence encodes CASSPPALGEKLFF.

This clonotype was seen many times. V and J are TRBV7-8 and TRBJ2-1; possibly TRBD1 for D (6 bases). There are 14 residues in the CDR3. The V end lost 6 bases, the J end lost 3 bases, and 12 bases lay between the germline ends. The germline gives CDR1 SGHVS, CDR2 FQNEAQ. The DNA for the CDR3 is TGTGCCAGCAGGGGACACCTCCACTACAATGAGCAGTTCTTC. Translated: CASRGHLHYNEQFF. Looking up the rest from reference TRBV7-8 and TRBJ2-1 gives the full variable domain: GAGVSQSPRYKVAKRGQDVALRCDPISGHVSLFWYQQALGQGPEFLTYFQNEAQLDKSGLPSDRFFAERPEGSVSTLKIQRTQQEDSAVYLCASRGHLHYNEQFFGPGTRLTVL.

The rearrangement links TRBV5-1 to TRBJ1-1, with D hard to call. The V end was cut by 4 bases, the J end by 1 base, with 14 bases between. This CDR3 contains 15 residues. Germline CDR1 and CDR2: SGHRS and YFSETQ. The CDR3 DNA reads as TGCGCCAGCAGCCAAACTAGACCCCAGAACACTGAAGCTTTCTTT. Translating it yields CASSQTRPQNTEAFF.

This clonotype has at least ten counts. A junction end diverges from the germline sequence, so it may reflect a read error. The J gene is TRBJ2-1, the V gene TRBV7-9, with 7 bases that match TRBD2. This CDR3 spans 15 amino acids. Germline CDR1 is SEHNR and CDR2 is FQNEAQ (reference sequence). CDR3 in amino acids: CASSLGGTNYDEQFF. Written as DNA, the CDR3 is TGTGCCAGCAGCTTAGGGGGGACTAACTACGATGAGCAGTTCTTC.

Details on this clonotype: A much larger clone lies a single base off, so this may be a read error. The chain uses TRBV7-9 and TRBJ1-2, with D uncertain. The CDR3 loop spans 13 amino acids. The germline gives CDR1 SEHNR, CDR2 FQNEAQ (reference sequence). The CDR3, as DNA: TGTGCCGGCAGCTTGGAGGTTGGCTATGGCTACACCTTC. It codes for CAGSLEVGYGYTF.

This clonotype was picked up many times. The chain uses TRBV18 and TRBJ2-7, with D perhaps being TRBD1 or TRBD2 (5 bases each). The CDR3 loop spans 15 amino acids. Per germline, CDR1 KGHSH and CDR2 LQKENI. Trimming took off 3 bases at V and 0 bases at J, with 12 bases between the two ends. CDR3 protein: CASSPSGRTSYEQYF. CDR3 coding DNA: TGTGCCAGCTCACCCTCGGGACGGACCTCCTACGAGCAGTACTTC.

This chain uses TRBV30 with TRBJ2-6; 8 positions match TRBD1. V trimming: 4 bases; J trimming: 0 bases; junction bases outside the gene matches: 8. Per germline, CDR1 GTSNPN and CDR2 SVGIG (reference sequence). This CDR3 has 17 amino acids. In DNA form, the CDR3 reads TGTGCCTGGAAGCGGCAGGGGGCAATCTCTGGGGCCAACGTCCTGACTTTC. Amino acid sequence: CAWKRQGAISGANVLTF.

This clonotype was seen repeatedly, ten times or more. The chain has TRBV2 and TRBJ2-7, with 10 bases that match TRBD2. After removal of 2 bases from V and 2 bases from J, the junction contained 6 bases not matched to a gene. Germline V lookup: CDR1 SNHLY, CDR2 FYNNEI. The length of the CDR3 is 16 residues. CDR3 in DNA: TGTGCCAGCAGTGAATGGGTAGCGGGAGGAACCTACGAGCAGTACTTC. It encodes CASSEWVAGGTYEQYF.

This clonotype was detected only a few times. The chain employs TRBV6-5 and TRBJ2-3, with 9 bases fitting TRBD1. The CDR3 contains 15 residues. Germline trimming cut 2 bases from V and 2 bases from J; bases unmatched to any gene: 2. Germline values: CDR1 MNHEY, CDR2 SVGAGI. DNA of the CDR3: TGTGCCAGCAGTTACGGGACAGGGAACACAGATACGCAGTATTTT. As protein: CASSYGTGNTDTQYF.

The V gene is TRBV6-1, the J gene TRBJ2-1; D is unclear. CDR3 size: 14 residues. Germline lookup yields CDR1 MNHNS and CDR2 SASEGT. Trimming removed 6 bases at V and 0 bases at J, with 9 bases between. The CDR3 sequence: CASRLGASYNEQFF. CDR3 DNA: TGTGCCAGCAGGCTTGGAGCCTCCTACAATGAGCAGTTCTTC.

This clonotype has a count of ten or more. The rearrangement uses TRBV18 and TRBJ2-5; 7 bases line up with TRBD1. CDR1 is KGHSH, CDR2 LQKENI, per germline. The CDR3 covers 13 residues. V shed 8 bases and J 3 bases; nucleotides not matched to a gene: 6. CDR3 bases: TGTGCCAGCCTATGGACAGGAGAAGAGACCCAGTACTTC. Its protein is CASLWTGEETQYF.